This passage covers 9 T cell receptor beta chains from one sample sequenced in a study of neurological immune-mediated disorders. TCRdb recomputed calls from the 5' RACE reads with MiXCR, one row per CDR3 protein. Altogether more than 45,000 distinct CDR3 sequences are present, 3% to 4% being singletons, with the ten largest covering under 6%. Sequencing was carried out using PBMCs. The receptors were gathered from a middle-aged man with multiple sclerosis.

This clonotype was seen repeatedly, ten times or more. This chain joins TRBV5-1 and TRBJ1-6, with 7 bases lining up with TRBD1. Trimming removed 4 bases from V and 5 bases from J; junction bases left unmatched: 6. CDR1 is SGHRS and CDR2 is YFSETQ in the germline V gene. There are 15 residues in the CDR3. CDR3 bases: TGCGCCAGCAGCAGAGACACAGGGGATAATTCACCCCTCCACTTT. This encodes CASSRDTGDNSPLHF.

This clonotype was counted many times. The V and J genes are TRBV6-6 and TRBJ2-3, with TRBD2 as a possible D gene (5 bases). This CDR3 has 14 amino acids. Germline CDR1 is MNHNY and CDR2 is SVGAGI (reference sequence). Trimming left V 10 bases short and J 1 base short, with 15 bases between. CDR3 coding DNA: TGTGCCAACGGGGAAGACCCAGGCACAGATACGCAGTATTTT. This sequence encodes CANGEDPGTDTQYF.

In its sample, this clonotype was seen many times. The V call is TRBV15, the J call TRBJ1-2; possible D gene TRBD1, 5 bases. Germline lookup yields CDR1 LNHNV and CDR2 YYDKDF (reference sequence). The CDR3 consists of 14 residues. The V end lost 4 bases, the J end lost 8 bases, and 17 bases lay between the germline ends. The CDR3 sequence is CATSKTLGGDGYTF. The CDR3 nucleotides are TGTGCCACCAGCAAAACCCTTGGGGGGGACGGCTACACCTTC.

This clonotype was seen many times. This chain joins TRBV20-1 and TRBJ2-3; D remains unclear. Germline V gene sequence: CDR1 DFQATT, CDR2 SNEGSKA (reference sequence). V was cut by 2 bases and J by 0 bases, with 3 bases left in between. CDR3 length: 12 amino acids. The CDR3 region is CSARRSTDTQYF. DNA for the CDR3: TGCAGTGCTAGACGGAGCACAGATACGCAGTATTTT.

On this clonotype itself: This may be a read error, as it is one base from a much larger clone. The chain recombines TRBV10-3 with TRBJ2-1; D is uncertain. The length of the CDR3 is 14 residues. CDR1 is ENHRY, CDR2 SYGVKD, per germline. V dropped 6 bases and J dropped 4 bases, with 13 bases sitting between them. The CDR3 region has the DNA TGTGCCATCAGGGGTGAAAGAGGATACAATGAGCAGTTCTTC. It encodes CAIRGERGYNEQFF.

There are many counts of this clonotype. The junction does not match germline at one end; this may be a read error. J is TRBJ1-5 and V is TRBV20-1, with TRBD1 as a possible D gene (6 bases). The germline V gene has CDR1 DFQATT and CDR2 SNEGSKA (reference sequence). The length of the CDR3 is 15 residues. This chain's CDR3 is CSAPEQGGPNQPQNF. For the CDR3, the DNA is TGCAGTGCCCCTGAACAGGGCGGCCCAAATCAGCCCCAGAATTTT.

This clonotype was seen repeatedly, ten times or more. The chain links TRBV20-1 to TRBJ2-3; D may match TRBD1 or TRBD2 (6 bases each). Trimming pared 4 bases from V and 2 bases from J, leaving 16 bases between. The length of the CDR3 is 15 residues. Germline V gene data show CDR1 as DFQATT and CDR2 as SNEGSKA (reference sequence). The CDR3 region is CSATAGGLVTDTQYF. The CDR3 coding sequence is TGCAGTGCTACCGCTGGGGGGCTCGTCACAGATACGCAGTATTTT.

This clonotype was counted many times. The chain is built from TRBV20-1 and TRBJ2-1; 15 nucleotides agree with TRBD2. This CDR3 contains 15 residues. The germline CDR1 and CDR2 sequences are DFQATT and SNEGSKA (reference sequence). J lost 4 bases, V lost 5 bases, and 3 bases had no gene match. The CDR3 bases are TGCAGTGCTCCCGGACTAGCGGGGGGGTACAATGAGCAGTTCTTC. Translated: CSAPGLAGGYNEQFF.

This clonotype was counted at least ten times. This chain connects TRBV20-1 to TRBJ1-1; D not certain. CDR3 length equals 12 residues. V lost 6 bases, J lost 2 bases, and 10 bases lay in between. Germline V gene data show CDR1 as DFQATT and CDR2 as SNEGSKA (reference sequence). The chain's CDR3 is CSAETSNTEAFF. DNA of the CDR3: TGCAGTGCCGAGACAAGCAACACTGAAGCTTTCTTT.